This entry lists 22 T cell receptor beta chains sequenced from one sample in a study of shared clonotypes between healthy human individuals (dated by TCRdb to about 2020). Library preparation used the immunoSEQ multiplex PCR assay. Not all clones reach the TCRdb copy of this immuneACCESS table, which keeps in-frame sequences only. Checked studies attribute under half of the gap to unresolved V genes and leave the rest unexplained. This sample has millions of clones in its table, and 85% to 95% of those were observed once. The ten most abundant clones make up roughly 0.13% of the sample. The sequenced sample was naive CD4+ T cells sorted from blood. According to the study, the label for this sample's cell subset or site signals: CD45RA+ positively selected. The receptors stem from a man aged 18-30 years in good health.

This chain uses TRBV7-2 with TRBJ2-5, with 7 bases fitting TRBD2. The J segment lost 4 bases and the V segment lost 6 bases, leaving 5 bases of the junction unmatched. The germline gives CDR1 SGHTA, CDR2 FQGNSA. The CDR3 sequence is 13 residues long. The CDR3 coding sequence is TGTGCCAGCAGGTCCACTAGCGCAGAGACCCAGTACTTC. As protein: CASRSTSAETQYF.

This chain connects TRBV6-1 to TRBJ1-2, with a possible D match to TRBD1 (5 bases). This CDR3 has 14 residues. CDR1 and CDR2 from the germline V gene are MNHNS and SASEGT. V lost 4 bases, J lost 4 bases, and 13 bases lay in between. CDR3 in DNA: TGTGCCAGCAGTGCCGATGACAGCCCCTATGGCTACACCTTC. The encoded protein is CASSADDSPYGYTF.

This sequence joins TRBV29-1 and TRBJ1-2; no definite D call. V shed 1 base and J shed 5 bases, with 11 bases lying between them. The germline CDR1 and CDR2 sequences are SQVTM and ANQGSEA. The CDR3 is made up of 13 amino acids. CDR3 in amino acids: CSVEAAGRYGYTF. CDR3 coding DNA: TGCAGCGTTGAAGCGGCAGGAAGGTATGGCTACACCTTC.

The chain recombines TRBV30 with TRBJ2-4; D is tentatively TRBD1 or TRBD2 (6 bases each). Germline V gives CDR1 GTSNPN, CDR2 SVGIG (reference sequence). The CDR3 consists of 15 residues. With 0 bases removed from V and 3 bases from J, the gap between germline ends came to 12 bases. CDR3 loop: CAWSVGGSDKNIQYF. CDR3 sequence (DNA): TGTGCCTGGAGTGTAGGGGGGAGTGACAAAAACATTCAGTACTTC.

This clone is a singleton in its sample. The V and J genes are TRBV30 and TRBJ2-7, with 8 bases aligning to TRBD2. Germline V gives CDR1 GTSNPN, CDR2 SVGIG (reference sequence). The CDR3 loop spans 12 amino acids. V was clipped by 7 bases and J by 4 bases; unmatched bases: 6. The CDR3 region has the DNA TGTGCCTTCGCCGGGACTAGATACGAGCAGTACTTC. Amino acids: CAFAGTRYEQYF.

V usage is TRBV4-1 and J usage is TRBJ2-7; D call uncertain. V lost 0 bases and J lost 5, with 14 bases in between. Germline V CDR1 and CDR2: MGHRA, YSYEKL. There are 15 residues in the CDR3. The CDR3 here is CASSQEKVRIHEQYF. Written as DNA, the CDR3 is TGCGCCAGCAGCCAAGAAAAGGTTAGGATTCACGAGCAGTACTTC.

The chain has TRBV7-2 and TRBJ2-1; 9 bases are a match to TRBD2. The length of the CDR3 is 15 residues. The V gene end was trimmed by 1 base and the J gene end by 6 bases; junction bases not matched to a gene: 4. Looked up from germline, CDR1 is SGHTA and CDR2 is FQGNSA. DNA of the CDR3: TGTGCCAGCAGCTTAGGGGGACTAGCATCCAATGAGCAGTTCTTC. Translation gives CASSLGGLASNEQFF.

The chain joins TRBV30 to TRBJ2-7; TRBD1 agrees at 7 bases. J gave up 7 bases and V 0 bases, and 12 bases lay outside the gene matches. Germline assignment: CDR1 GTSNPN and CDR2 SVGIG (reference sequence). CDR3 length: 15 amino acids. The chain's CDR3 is CAWSVLDRDSSEQYF. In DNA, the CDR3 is TGTGCCTGGAGTGTACTTGATCGGGACAGCTCAGAGCAGTACTTC.

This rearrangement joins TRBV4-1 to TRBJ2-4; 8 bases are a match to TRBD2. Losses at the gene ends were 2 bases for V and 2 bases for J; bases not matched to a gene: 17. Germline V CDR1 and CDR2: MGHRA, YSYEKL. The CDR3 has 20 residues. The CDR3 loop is CASSQLIQREFYWTKNIQYF. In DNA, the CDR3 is TGCGCCAGCAGCCAATTGATACAGCGGGAGTTTTATTGGACCAAAAACATTCAGTACTTC.

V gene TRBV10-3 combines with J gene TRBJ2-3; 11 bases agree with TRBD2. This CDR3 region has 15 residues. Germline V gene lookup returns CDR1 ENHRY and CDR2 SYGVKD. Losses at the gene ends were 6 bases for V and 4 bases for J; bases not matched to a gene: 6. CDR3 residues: CAIRVAGGRADTQYF. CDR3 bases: TGTGCCATCAGGGTAGCGGGGGGGCGGGCAGATACGCAGTATTTT.

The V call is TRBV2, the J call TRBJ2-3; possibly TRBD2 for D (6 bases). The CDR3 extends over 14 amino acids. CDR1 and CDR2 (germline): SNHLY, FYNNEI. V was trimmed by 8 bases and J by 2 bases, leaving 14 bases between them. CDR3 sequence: CASRRLGTTDTQYF. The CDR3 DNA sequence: TGTGCCAGCCGTAGACTAGGCACCACAGATACGCAGTATTTT.

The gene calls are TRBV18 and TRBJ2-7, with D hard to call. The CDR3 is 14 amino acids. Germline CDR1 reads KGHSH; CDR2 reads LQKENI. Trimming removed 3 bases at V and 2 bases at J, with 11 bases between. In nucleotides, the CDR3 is TGTGCCAGCTCACCTCTAGAAGGCCCCTACGAGCAGTACTTC. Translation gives CASSPLEGPYEQYF.

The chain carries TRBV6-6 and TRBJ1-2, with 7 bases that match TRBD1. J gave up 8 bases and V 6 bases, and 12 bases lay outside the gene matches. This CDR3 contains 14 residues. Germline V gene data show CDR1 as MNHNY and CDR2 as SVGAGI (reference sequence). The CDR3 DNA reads TGTGCCAGCAGACCAGGGGGGTATGGTTCGGGCTACACCTTC. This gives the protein CASRPGGYGSGYTF.

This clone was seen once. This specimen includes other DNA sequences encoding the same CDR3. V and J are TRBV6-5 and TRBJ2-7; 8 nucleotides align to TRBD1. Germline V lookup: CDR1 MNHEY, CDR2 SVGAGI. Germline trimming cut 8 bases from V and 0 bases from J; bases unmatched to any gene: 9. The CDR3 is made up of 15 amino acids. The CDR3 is CASSRQGKSSYEQYF. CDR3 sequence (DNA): TGTGCCAGCTCCCGACAGGGGAAGAGCTCCTACGAGCAGTACTTC.

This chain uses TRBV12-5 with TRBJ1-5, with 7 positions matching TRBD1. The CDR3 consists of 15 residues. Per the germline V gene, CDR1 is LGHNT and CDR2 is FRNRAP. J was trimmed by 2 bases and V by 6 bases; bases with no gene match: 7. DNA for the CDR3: TGTGCTAGTGGCTCCGGACAGGCGGGCAATCAGCCCCAGCATTTT. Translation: CASGSGQAGNQPQHF. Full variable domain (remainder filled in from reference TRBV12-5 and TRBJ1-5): DARVTQTPRHKVTEMGQEVTMRCQPILGHNTVFWYRQTMMQGLELLAYFRNRAPLDDSGMPKDRFSAEMPDATLATLKIQPSEPRDSAVYFCASGSGQAGNQPQHFGDGTRLSIL.

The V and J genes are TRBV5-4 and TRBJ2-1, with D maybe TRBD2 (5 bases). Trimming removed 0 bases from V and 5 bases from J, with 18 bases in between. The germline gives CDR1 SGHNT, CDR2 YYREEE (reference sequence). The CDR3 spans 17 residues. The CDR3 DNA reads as TGTGCCAGCAGCTTGGCCCCGATCGGGAAAGACCACAATGAGCAGTTCTTC. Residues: CASSLAPIGKDHNEQFF.

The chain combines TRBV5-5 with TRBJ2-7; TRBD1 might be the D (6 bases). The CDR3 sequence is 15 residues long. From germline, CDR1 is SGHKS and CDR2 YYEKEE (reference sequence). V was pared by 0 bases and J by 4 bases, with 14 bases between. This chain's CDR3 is CASSLVAGAGYEQYF. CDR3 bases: TGTGCCAGCAGCTTGGTAGCAGGGGCTGGATACGAGCAGTACTTC.

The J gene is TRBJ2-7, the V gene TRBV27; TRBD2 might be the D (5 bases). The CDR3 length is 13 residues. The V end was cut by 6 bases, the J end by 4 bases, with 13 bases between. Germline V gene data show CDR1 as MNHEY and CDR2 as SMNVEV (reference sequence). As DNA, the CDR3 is TGTGCCAGCAGGCCCTCGCCGGGGTACGAGCAGTACTTC. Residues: CASRPSPGYEQYF.

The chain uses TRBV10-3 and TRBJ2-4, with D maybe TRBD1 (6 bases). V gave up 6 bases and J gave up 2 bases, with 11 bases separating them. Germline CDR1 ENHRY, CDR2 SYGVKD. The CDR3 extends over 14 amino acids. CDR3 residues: CAIRDSNTKNIQYF. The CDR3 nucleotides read TGTGCCATCAGGGACAGCAACACCAAAAACATTCAGTACTTC.

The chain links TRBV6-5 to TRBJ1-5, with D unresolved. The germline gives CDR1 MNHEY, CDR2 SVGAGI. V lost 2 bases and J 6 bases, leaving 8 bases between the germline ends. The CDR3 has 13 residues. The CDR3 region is CASSYAEGQPQHF. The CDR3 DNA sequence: TGTGCCAGCAGTTACGCGGAGGGTCAGCCCCAGCATTTT.

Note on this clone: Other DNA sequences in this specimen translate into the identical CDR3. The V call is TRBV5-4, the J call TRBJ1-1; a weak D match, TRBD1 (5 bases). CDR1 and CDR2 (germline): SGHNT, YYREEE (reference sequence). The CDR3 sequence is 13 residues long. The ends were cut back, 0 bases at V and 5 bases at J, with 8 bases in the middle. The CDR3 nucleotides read TGTGCCAGCAGCTTGGTGGGGGTTACTGAAGCTTTCTTT. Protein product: CASSLVGVTEAFF.

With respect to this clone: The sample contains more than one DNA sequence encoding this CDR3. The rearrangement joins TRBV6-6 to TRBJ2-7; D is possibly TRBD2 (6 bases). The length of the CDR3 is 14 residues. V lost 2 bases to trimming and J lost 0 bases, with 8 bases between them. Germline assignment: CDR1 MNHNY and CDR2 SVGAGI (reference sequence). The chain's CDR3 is CASSYGGVSYEQYF. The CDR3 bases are TGTGCCAGCAGTTACGGAGGGGTCTCCTACGAGCAGTACTTC.